In its sample, the clone carrying this T cell receptor (beta chain) was seen many times. The antigen remains undetermined. Amplification by 5'RACE using constant-segment primers produced TCR alpha and TCR beta cDNA libraries that carried sample barcodes and UMIs. TCRdb passed the 5' RACE reads through MiXCR, listing each CDR3 protein once. The repertoire includes 200,000 to 300,000 distinct CDR3 sequences, 8% to 10% of them detected once, and around 23% sits in the top ten. The data were taken from a study of T-cell memory formation after mild COVID-19. Study-wide results and caveats: Clones that contracted clustered mainly in CM and EM if CD4+ and in EMRA if CD8+.

This CDR3 is built from 18 residues. Trimming took 0 bases from V and 3 from J; bases not matched to a gene: 3. Per the germline V gene, CDR1 is MNHNY and CDR2 is SVGAGI (reference sequence). The clonotype originates from a man between 18 and 35 years old who had mild COVID-19 (a few samples of this study predate the infection). Cell type and time point are not known. Material for sequencing was PBMCs or a T cell subset sorted from them (not recorded which). The V call is TRBV6-6, the J call TRBJ2-6; 12 nucleotides line up with TRBD1. The chain's CDR3 is CASSYSGTGGFGANVLTF. Here the CDR3 DNA reads TGTGCCAGCAGTTACTCTGGGACAGGGGGCTTTGGGGCCAACGTCCTGACTTTC.